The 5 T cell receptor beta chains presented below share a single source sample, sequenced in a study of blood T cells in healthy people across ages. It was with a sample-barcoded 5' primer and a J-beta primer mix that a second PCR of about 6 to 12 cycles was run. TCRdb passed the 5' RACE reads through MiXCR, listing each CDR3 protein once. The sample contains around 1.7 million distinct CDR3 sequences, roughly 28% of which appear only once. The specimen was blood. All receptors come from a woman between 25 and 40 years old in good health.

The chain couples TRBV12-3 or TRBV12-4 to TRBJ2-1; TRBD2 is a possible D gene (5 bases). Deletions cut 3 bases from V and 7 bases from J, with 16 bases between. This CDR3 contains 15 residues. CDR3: CASSFLAGGVNEQFF. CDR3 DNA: TGTGCCAGCAGTTTCCTGGCGGGTGGGGTTAATGAGCAGTTCTTC.

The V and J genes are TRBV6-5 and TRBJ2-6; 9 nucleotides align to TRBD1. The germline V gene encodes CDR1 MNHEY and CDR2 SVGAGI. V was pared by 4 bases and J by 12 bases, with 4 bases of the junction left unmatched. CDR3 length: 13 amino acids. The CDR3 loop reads CASSFGTGSVLTF. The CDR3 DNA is TGTGCCAGCAGTTTCGGGACAGGGAGCGTCCTGACTTTC.

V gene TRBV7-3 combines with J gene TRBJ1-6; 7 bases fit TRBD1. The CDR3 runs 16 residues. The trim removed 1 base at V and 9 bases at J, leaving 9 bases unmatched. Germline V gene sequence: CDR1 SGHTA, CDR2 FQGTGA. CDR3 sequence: CASSLRGPGGSSPLHF. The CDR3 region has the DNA TGTGCCAGCAGCTTAAGGGGGCCAGGGGGGAGTTCACCCCTCCACTTT.

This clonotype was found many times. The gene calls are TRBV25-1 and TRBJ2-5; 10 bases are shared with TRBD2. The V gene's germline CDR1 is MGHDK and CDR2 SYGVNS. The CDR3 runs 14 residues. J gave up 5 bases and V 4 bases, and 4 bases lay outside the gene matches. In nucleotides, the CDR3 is TGTGCCAGCAGTGGGACTAGCGGAGTGGAGACCCAGTACTTC. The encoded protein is CASSGTSGVETQYF.

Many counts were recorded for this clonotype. CDR3 bases: TGTGCCAGCAGCCTGGGACAGGGGGTCGGAAACATTCAGTACTTC. This gives the protein CASSLGQGVGNIQYF. The chain recombines TRBV3-1 with TRBJ2-4; TRBD1 agrees at 11 bases. The CDR3 has 15 amino acids. V lost 4 bases, J lost 6 bases, and 5 bases stayed unmatched. CDR1 is LGHDT, CDR2 YNNKEL, per germline (reference sequence).